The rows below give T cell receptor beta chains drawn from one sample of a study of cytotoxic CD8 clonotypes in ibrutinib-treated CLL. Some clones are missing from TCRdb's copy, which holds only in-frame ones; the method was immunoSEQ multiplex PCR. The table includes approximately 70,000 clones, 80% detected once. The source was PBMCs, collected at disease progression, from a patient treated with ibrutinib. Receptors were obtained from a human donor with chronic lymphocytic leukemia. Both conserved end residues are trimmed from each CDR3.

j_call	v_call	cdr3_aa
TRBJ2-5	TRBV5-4	ASSFFTQETQY
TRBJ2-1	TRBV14	ASSRQGGNYYNEQF
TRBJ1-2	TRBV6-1	ASSDNFYGYT
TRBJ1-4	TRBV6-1	ASSLRQSTNEKLF
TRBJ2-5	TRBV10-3	AISESGGEKTQY
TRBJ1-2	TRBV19	ASSYRPGNNGYT
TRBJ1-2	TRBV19	ASSSNTLGNYGYT
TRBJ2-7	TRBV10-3	AISDGGPYEQY
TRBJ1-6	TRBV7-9	ATPNRGQRLDSPLH
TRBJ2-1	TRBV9	ASSAGSSYNEQF
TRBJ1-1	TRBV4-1	ASSRDRGGTEAF
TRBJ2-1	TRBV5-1	ASSPLRGSSYNEQF
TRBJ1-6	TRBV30	AWSVWAGGYSPLH
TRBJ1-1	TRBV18	ASSPRLTEAF
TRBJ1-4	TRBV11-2	ASSQRGVQGATSEKLF
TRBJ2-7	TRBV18	ASSPQRGIYEQY
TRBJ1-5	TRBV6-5	ASSYRQGDQPQH
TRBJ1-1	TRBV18	ASSGRSGGERPEAF
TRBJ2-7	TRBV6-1	ASSEGRTTYEQY
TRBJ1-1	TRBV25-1	ASSEWGGEGAF
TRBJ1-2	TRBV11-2	ASSLVGQGIRGYT
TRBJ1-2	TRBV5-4	ASSLDGNYGYT
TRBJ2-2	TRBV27	ASSLGRTNTGELF
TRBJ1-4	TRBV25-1	ASSGMGQSSNEKLF
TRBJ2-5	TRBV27	ASSARQRLETQY
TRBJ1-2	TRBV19	ASSTLGQVYGYT
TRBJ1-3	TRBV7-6	ASSLVGTGVSTIY
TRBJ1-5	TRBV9	ASSVGSGSSNQPQH
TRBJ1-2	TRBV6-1	ASSLADGAYGYT
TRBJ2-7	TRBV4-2	ASSREDHEGYEQY
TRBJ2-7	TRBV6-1	ASSDRDAYEQY
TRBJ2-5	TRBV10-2	ASSVGGEGRETQY
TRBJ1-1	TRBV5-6	ASSLQWGTEAF
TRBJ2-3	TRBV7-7	ASSFGLAGTDTQY
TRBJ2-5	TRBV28	ASLNVAGGHQGTQY
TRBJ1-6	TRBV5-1	ASSLEGYNSPLH
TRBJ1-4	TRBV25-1	ASSVQGLNEKLF
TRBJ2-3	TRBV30	AWIGSWSGGGTQY